This T cell receptor (beta chain) stems from a study of long-term antiretroviral therapy in people with HIV. For the study at large: When the earliest samples were collected, ART was typically delayed until CD4 counts fell. Study results and caveats: Comparison with controls showed narrower CDR3 length ranges in HIV repertoires. Subsequent to ART, diversity was augmented yet persisted below that of transplant donor controls.

Sequencing relied on immunoSEQ assay v3.0, run at survey level. This table comes from immunoSEQ multiplex PCR, and its TCRdb copy is limited to in-frame clones, with some not included. The top ten hold approximately 11% of the sample, which has 19,000 or so clones, approximately 80% seen once. CDR1 GTSNPN and CDR2 SVGIG come from the germline V gene (reference sequence). CDR3 size: 13 residues. The V end was cut by 3 bases, the J end by 7 bases, with 15 bases between. Until DNA extraction, the samples held between 1-10 million cryopreserved PBMC. Remarks on this clone: As yet, its antigen is unknown.

This specimen consisted of unsorted PBMCs, obtained 0.2 years after starting antiretroviral therapy. This receptor was obtained from a woman aged 40-49 years with HIV. J is TRBJ1-1 and V is TRBV30; unclear D gene. CDR3 sequence reads: CAWRQYTENEAFF. DNA for the CDR3: TGTGCCTGGAGACAATATACAGAGAATGAAGCTTTCTTT.